The following is a T cell receptor beta chain sequence with its context. These data come from a study of blood T cell repertoires in COVID-19. Libraries were prepared by immunoSEQ multiplex PCR; TCRdb keeps only in-frame clonotypes and omits some of them. The sample has fewer than 300,000 clones; around 82% are singletons. The V end was cut by 4 bases, the J end by 2 bases, with 10 bases between. CDR1 is SGHRS and CDR2 is YFSETQ in the germline V gene. CDR3 length: 13 residues. This rearrangement joins TRBV5-1 to TRBJ2-7; D is unclear. This clonotype was obtained from a man aged 80 or over with acute or convalescent COVID-19. Material: peripheral blood. CDR3 in amino acids: CASSATVPYEQYF. Here the CDR3 DNA reads TGCGCCAGCAGCGCAACAGTTCCCTACGAGCAGTACTTC.